Given below is one T cell receptor beta chain in context. V lost 0 bases and J 1 base, leaving 10 bases between the germline ends. The V gene's germline CDR1 is SGHTA and CDR2 FQGNSA. This CDR3 is 15 amino acids long. Each participant's cohort was designated according to participant-reported clinical history. Original handling: How many nucleated cells were present was estimated from reference gene primer amplification. Sequencing was performed with immunoSEQ multiplex PCR; in TCRdb, only in-frame clones are kept and a portion is missing. The DNA was the basis for D and trimming; V, J and clone size are from that table. The data hold roughly 280,000 clones, with around 89% observed a single time. The data belong to a study of blood T cell repertoires in COVID-19.

The chain has TRBV7-2 and TRBJ2-7; D is possibly TRBD2 (5 bases). The sample consisted of PBMCs or T cells enriched from blood (not recorded which). This TCR was recovered from a woman aged 18-29 years who had recovered from COVID-19. The CDR3 nucleotides are TGTGCCAGCAGCTTAGCGCCTAGCTGGTCCTACGAGCAGTACTTC. This translates into CASSLAPSWSYEQYF.